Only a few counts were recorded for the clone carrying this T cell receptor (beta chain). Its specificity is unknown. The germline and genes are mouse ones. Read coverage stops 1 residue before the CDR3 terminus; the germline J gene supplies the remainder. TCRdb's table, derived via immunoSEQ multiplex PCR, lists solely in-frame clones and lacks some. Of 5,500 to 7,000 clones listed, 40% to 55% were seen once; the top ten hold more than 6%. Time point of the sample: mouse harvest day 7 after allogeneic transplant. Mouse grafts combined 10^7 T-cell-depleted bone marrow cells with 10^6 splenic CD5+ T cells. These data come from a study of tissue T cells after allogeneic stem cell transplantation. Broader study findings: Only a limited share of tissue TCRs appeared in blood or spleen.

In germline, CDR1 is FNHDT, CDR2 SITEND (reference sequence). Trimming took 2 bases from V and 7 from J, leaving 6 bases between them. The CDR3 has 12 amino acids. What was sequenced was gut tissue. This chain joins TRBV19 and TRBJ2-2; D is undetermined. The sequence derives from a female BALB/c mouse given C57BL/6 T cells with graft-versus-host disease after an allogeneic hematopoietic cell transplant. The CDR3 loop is CASSMGGGQLYF. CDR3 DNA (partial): TGTGCCAGCAGTATGGGTGGCGGGCAGCTCTAC.